One and the same sample provided the 15 T cell receptor beta chains below, sequenced in a study of shared clonotypes between healthy human individuals. The table came from immunoSEQ multiplex PCR; TCRdb's copy has only in-frame clones and leaves some out. The table has 2.3 million or so clones, approximately 93% seen once; the top ten hold about 0.37%. Sequenced input: naive CD4+ T cells from PBMCs. The subset: CD45RA+ positively selected. Receptors originate from a man between 18 and 29 years old in good health. Some clones in this sample may be carry-over from other donors' samples.

The J gene is TRBJ2-3, the V gene TRBV6-1; TRBD2 agrees at 12 bases. V shed 8 bases, J shed 2 bases, and the junction held 5 bases outside the gene matches. This CDR3 has 15 residues. The germline gives CDR1 MNHNS, CDR2 SASEGT. This CDR3 is CASAGLAGNTDTQYF. CDR3 coding DNA: TGTGCCAGCGCAGGACTAGCGGGAAACACAGATACGCAGTATTTT.

This chain links TRBV6-1 with TRBJ1-5; D perhaps matches TRBD1 (5 bases). V lost 2 bases and J lost 3, with 11 bases in between. The length of the CDR3 is 15 residues. CDR1 is MNHNS and CDR2 is SASEGT in the germline V gene. The CDR3 DNA is TGTGCCAGCAGTGAAAGCCAAGGGGCCAATCAGCCCCAGCATTTT. It is translated as CASSESQGANQPQHF.

The gene calls are TRBV7-2 and TRBJ2-3, with D possibly called TRBD1 or TRBD2 (5 bases each). Deletions cut 1 base from V and 5 bases from J, with 22 bases between. There are 18 residues in the CDR3. Germline CDR1 reads SGHTA; CDR2 reads FQGNSA. The CDR3 coding sequence is TGTGCCAGCAGCTTAGGACCGGGGCAGGTCCTTCATGGAGATACGCAGTATTTT. Its protein is CASSLGPGQVLHGDTQYF.

This clone came up once. This chain links TRBV7-2 with TRBJ2-7, with 7 bases aligning to TRBD1. Germline CDR1 and CDR2: SGHTA and FQGNSA. This CDR3 is built from 14 residues. J gave up 5 bases and V 5 bases, and 9 bases lay outside the gene matches. The CDR3 DNA sequence: TGTGCCAGCAGCATACGGACAGGCCCCAACGAGCAGTACTTC. Its protein is CASSIRTGPNEQYF.

J is TRBJ2-3 and V is TRBV7-6; the D gene is possibly TRBD1 (6 bases). The germline gives CDR1 SGHVS, CDR2 FNYEAQ. This CDR3 comprises 16 residues. Trimming removed 1 base at V and 3 bases at J, with 14 bases between. CDR3 coding DNA: TGTGCCAGCAGCTTAGACGACGAAACAGGGACAGATACGCAGTATTTT. This sequence encodes CASSLDDETGTDTQYF.

This rearrangement joins TRBV19 to TRBJ2-5; the D is unclear. This CDR3 region has 14 residues. The germline V gene has CDR1 LNHDA and CDR2 SQIVND (reference sequence). Trimming stripped 5 bases from V and 5 bases from J, with 15 bases between. The CDR3 DNA follows: TGTGCCAGTAGTCGACTCTTATTGGGCGAGACCCAGTACTTC. Its protein is CASSRLLLGETQYF.

The V call is TRBV10-3, the J call TRBJ2-5, with 14 bases aligning to TRBD2. The CDR3 has 16 amino acids. Germline V lookup: CDR1 ENHRY, CDR2 SYGVKD. Germline trimming cut 4 bases from V and 9 bases from J; bases unmatched to any gene: 10. The CDR3: CAISVPGTSGRMAQYF. For the CDR3, the DNA is TGTGCCATCAGTGTTCCCGGGACTAGCGGGAGAATGGCCCAGTACTTC.

The chain recombines TRBV28 with TRBJ2-1; D remains ambiguous. Trimming left V 7 bases short and J 4 bases short, with 14 bases between. In germline, CDR1 is MDHEN, CDR2 SYDVKM. The CDR3 contains 14 residues. CDR3 in amino acids: CASTMTSKYNEQFF. The CDR3 DNA reads as TGTGCCAGCACCATGACCTCTAAGTACAATGAGCAGTTCTTC. The full variable domain, with the rest looked up from reference TRBV28 and TRBJ2-1, is DVKVTQSSRYLVKRTGEKVFLECVQDMDHENMFWYRQDPGLGLRLIYFSYDVKMKEKGDIPEGYSVSREKKERFSLILESASTNQTSMYLCASTMTSKYNEQFFGPGTRLTVL.

The chain uses TRBV27 and TRBJ2-7, with D possibly being TRBD1 (5 bases). V lost 3 bases and J 2 bases, leaving 11 bases between the germline ends. The CDR3 contains 14 residues. CDR1 and CDR2 (germline): MNHEY, SMNVEV (reference sequence). The CDR3 here is CASSFFDRPYEQYF. CDR3 bases: TGTGCCAGCAGTTTCTTCGACAGACCCTACGAGCAGTACTTC.

The chain carries TRBV29-1 and TRBJ1-1; 10 bases line up with TRBD1. The CDR3 contains 14 residues. The germline V gene has CDR1 SQVTM and CDR2 ANQGSEA. J gave up 5 bases and V 6 bases, and 9 bases lay outside the gene matches. CDR3 bases: TGCAGCGTCGCCGGACAGGGGGTTGGAACTGAAGCTTTCTTT. Its translation: CSVAGQGVGTEAFF. Using reference TRBV29-1 and TRBJ1-1 for the parts outside the CDR3, the full variable domain is SAVISQKPSRDICQRGTSLTIQCQVDSQVTMMFWYRQQPGQSLTLIATANQGSEATYESGFVIDKFPISRPNLTFSTLTVSNMSPEDSSIYLCSVAGQGVGTEAFFGQGTRLTVV.

J is TRBJ1-3 and V is TRBV7-2, with TRBD1 matching over 7 bases. Germline V lookup: CDR1 SGHTA, CDR2 FQGNSA. V lost 2 bases to trimming and J lost 2 bases; unmatched junction nucleotides: 3. The CDR3 contains 15 residues. The DNA for the CDR3 is TGTGCCAGCAGCTTACAGACAGGGACTGGAAACACCATATATTTT. This encodes CASSLQTGTGNTIYF.

This clone was found once. The chain uses TRBV28 and TRBJ1-3, with D perhaps matching TRBD1 (5 bases). The CDR3 is made up of 13 amino acids. The germline V and J ends were trimmed by 3 bases and 7 bases, with 10 bases remaining between them. Germline-derived CDR1 and CDR2 are MDHEN and SYDVKM. The chain's CDR3 is CASSFTGWNTIYF. CDR3 bases: TGTGCCAGCAGTTTTACAGGCTGGAACACCATATATTTT.

The CDR3 coding sequence is TGTGCCAGCAGCTCTGGGTCGGGGCGCACAGATACGCAGTATTTT. Protein product: CASSSGSGRTDTQYF. The V call is TRBV11-2, the J call TRBJ2-3, with D perhaps matching TRBD1 or TRBD2 (5 bases each). Trimming removed 4 bases from V and 1 base from J, with 12 bases in between. Germline CDR1 reads SGHAT; CDR2 reads FQNNGV. This CDR3 has 15 residues. The whole variable domain, filled in from reference TRBV11-2 and TRBJ2-3, reads EAGVAQSPRYKIIEKRQSVAFWCNPISGHATLYWYQQILGQGPKLLIQFQNNGVVDDSQLPKDRFSAERLKGVDSTLKIQPAKLEDSAVYLCASSSGSGRTDTQYFGPGTRLTVL.

This clone was seen only once. The gene calls are TRBV11-2 and TRBJ2-7; no clear D. V was cut by 3 bases and J by 4 bases, with 10 bases left in between. This CDR3 is 13 amino acids long. Germline-derived CDR1 and CDR2 are SGHAT and FQNNGV. The CDR3 bases are TGTGCCAGCAGCTTCAATCCAGTGTACGAGCAGTACTTC. It is translated as CASSFNPVYEQYF.

This clone was detected only a few times. The sample holds other DNA sequences that translate to the same CDR3. The chain employs TRBV7-3 and TRBJ2-5, with D perhaps TRBD1 (5 bases). This CDR3 comprises 13 residues. The germline V and J ends were trimmed by 2 bases and 3 bases, with 7 bases remaining between them. Germline CDR1 and CDR2: SGHTA and FQGTGA. The CDR3 DNA reads as TGTGCCAGCAGCTTATCCAGGGAAGAGACCCAGTACTTC. Protein: CASSLSREETQYF.